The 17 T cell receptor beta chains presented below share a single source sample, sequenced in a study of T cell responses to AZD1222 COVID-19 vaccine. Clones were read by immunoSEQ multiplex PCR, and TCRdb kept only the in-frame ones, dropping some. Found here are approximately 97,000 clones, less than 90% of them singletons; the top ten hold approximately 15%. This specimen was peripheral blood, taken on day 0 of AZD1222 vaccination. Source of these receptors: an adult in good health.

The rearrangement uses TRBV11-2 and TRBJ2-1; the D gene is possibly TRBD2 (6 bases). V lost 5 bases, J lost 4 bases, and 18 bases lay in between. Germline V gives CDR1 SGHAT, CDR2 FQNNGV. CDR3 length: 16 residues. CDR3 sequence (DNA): TGTGCCAGCAGCCCCAGTGCGGGGCCCGTATACAATGAGCAGTTCTTC. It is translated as CASSPSAGPVYNEQFF.

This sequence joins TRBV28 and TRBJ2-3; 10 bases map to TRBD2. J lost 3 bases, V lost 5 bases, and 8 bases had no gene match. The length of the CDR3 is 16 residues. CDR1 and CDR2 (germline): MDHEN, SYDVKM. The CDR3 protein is CASSRLGGLATDTQYF. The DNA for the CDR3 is TGTGCCAGCAGTCGTCTGGGGGGACTAGCGACAGATACGCAGTATTTT.

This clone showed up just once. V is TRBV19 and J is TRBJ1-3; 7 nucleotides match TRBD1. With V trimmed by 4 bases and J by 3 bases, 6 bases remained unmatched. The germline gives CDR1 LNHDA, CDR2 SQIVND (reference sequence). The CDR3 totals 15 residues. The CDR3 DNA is TGTGCCAGTAGTAGAGAGACAGGGTTTGGAAACACCATATATTTT. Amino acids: CASSRETGFGNTIYF.

The CDR3 DNA reads TGTGCCAGCAGCTCAAGGGCCCTAGGTCGGAATTCACCCCTCCACTTT. It yields the protein CASSSRALGRNSPLHF. The chain employs TRBV5-4 and TRBJ1-6; D gene unclear. The V gene lost 3 bases and the J gene lost 7 bases, with 17 bases spanning the gap. The CDR3 length is 16 residues. Germline CDR1 SGHNT, CDR2 YYREEE (reference sequence).

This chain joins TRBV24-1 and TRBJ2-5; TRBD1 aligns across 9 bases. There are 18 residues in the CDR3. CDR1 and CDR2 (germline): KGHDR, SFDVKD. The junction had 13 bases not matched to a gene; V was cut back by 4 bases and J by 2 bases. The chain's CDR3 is CATSDRPGTGFWQETQYF. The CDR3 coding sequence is TGTGCCACCAGTGACAGACCCGGGACAGGGTTTTGGCAAGAGACCCAGTACTTC.

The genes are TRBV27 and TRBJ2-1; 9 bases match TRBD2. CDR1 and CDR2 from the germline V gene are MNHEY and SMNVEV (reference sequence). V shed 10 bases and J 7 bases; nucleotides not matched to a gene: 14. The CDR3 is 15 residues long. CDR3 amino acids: CATTRLADERNEQFF. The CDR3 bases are TGTGCCACCACCAGACTAGCGGATGAAAGGAATGAGCAGTTCTTC.

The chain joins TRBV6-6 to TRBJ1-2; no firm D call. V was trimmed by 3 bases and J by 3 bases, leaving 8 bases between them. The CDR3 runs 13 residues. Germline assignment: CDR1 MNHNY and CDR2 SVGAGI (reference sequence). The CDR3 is CASSYGPDYGYTF. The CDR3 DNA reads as TGTGCCAGCAGTTATGGGCCAGACTATGGCTACACCTTC.

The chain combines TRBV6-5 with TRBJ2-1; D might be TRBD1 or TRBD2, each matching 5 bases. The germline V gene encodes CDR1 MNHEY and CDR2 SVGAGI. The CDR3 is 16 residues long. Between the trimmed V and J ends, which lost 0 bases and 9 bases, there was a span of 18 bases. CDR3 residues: CASSYSVGRDLGEQFF. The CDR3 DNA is TGTGCCAGCAGTTACTCCGTGGGCCGGGACCTAGGTGAGCAGTTCTTC.

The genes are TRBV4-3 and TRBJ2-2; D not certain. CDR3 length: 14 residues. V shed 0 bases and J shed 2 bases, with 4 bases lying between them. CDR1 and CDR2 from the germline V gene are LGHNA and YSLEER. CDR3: CASSQEYNTGELFF. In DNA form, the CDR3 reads TGCGCCAGCAGCCAAGAATACAACACCGGGGAGCTGTTTTTT.

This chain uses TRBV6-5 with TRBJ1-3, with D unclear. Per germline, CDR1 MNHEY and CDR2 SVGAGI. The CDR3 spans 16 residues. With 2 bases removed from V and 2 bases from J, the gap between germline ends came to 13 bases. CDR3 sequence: CASSYSFGITGNTIYF. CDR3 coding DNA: TGTGCCAGCAGTTACAGCTTCGGAATAACTGGAAACACCATATATTTT.

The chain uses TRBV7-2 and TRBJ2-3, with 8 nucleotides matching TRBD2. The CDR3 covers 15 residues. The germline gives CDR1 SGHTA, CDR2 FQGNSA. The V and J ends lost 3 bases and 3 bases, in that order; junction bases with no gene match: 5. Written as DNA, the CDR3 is TGTGCCAGCAGCTTCCCTAGCGGGCTAACAGATACGCAGTATTTT. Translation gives CASSFPSGLTDTQYF.

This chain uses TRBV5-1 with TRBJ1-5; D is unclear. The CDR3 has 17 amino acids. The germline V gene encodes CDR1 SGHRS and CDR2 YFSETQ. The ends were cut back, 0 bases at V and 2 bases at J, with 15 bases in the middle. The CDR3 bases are TGCGCCAGCAGCTTGGGACCTGCCGCGCTGGGCAATCAGCCCCAGCATTTT. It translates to CASSLGPAALGNQPQHF.

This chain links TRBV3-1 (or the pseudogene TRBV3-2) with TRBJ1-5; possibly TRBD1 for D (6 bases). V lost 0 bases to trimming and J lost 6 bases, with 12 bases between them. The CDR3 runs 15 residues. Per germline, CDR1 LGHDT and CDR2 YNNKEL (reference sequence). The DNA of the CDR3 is TGTGCCAGCAGCCAAGATTGGGGGGGCGGTCAGCCCCAGCATTTT. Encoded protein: CASSQDWGGGQPQHF.

The CDR3 is CASSIQGAGVRTGELFF. The CDR3 DNA is TGTGCCAGCAGCATACAGGGGGCCGGGGTCCGGACCGGGGAGCTGTTTTTT. V usage is TRBV5-6 and J usage is TRBJ2-2; 9 bases agree with TRBD1. Germline V CDR1 and CDR2: SGHDT, YYEEEE. CDR3 length equals 17 residues. Trimming cost V 4 bases and J 5 bases; bases outside gene matches: 12.

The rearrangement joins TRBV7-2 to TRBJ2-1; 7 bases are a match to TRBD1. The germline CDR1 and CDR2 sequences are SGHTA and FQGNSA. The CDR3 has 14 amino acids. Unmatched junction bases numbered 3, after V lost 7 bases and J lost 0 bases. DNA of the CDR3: TGTGCCAGCAAGGACAGGAGCTCCTACAATGAGCAGTTCTTC. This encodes CASKDRSSYNEQFF.

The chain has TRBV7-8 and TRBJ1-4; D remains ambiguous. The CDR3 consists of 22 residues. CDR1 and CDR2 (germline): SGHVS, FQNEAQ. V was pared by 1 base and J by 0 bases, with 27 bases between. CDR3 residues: CASSLVFTPRRKTKATNEKLFF. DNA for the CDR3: TGTGCCAGCAGCTTAGTTTTTACACCCCGCAGGAAAACTAAAGCAACTAATGAAAAACTGTTTTTT.

This CDR3 is CASSRDRDDNQPQHF. In DNA form, the CDR3 reads TGTGCCAGCTCACGGGACAGGGATGACAATCAGCCCCAGCATTTT. The chain employs TRBV18 and TRBJ1-5; 9 nucleotides line up with TRBD1. The junction had 4 bases not matched to a gene; V was cut back by 4 bases and J by 3 bases. The CDR3 spans 15 residues. The germline gives CDR1 KGHSH, CDR2 LQKENI.